The 10 T cell receptor beta chains reported below all come from one sample, sequenced in a study of blood T cell repertoires in COVID-19 (dated by TCRdb to the early 2020s). Library construction relied on the immunoSEQ multiplex PCR assay. Not all clones reach the TCRdb copy of this immuneACCESS table, which keeps in-frame sequences only. Checked studies attribute under half of the gap to unresolved V genes and leave the rest unexplained. This sample comprises under 150,000 clones, around nine tenths of them detected only once. The ten largest clones take up 3.5% to 5.5% of the sample. Sequences were obtained from peripheral blood. These receptors were obtained from a woman between 35 and 50 years old with acute or convalescent COVID-19.

The V call is TRBV4-1, the J call TRBJ1-5; weak D call: TRBD1 (6 bases). Per the germline V gene, CDR1 is MGHRA and CDR2 is YSYEKL. Trimming took off 1 base at V and 6 bases at J, with 10 bases between the two ends. The CDR3 length is 14 residues. The CDR3 here is CASSQVQGGQPQHF. The CDR3 nucleotides read TGCGCCAGCAGCCAAGTACAGGGTGGTCAGCCCCAGCATTTT.

This sequence joins TRBV28 and TRBJ1-1; D might be TRBD1 (6 bases). V lost 3 bases and J lost 5, with 13 bases in between. CDR1 is MDHEN and CDR2 is SYDVKM in the germline V gene. This CDR3 has 14 residues. The CDR3 DNA sequence: TGTGCCAGCAGTTTGCGAAGGACAGTAACTGAAGCTTTCTTT. Its translation is CASSLRRTVTEAFF. The full variable domain, in which reference TRBV28 and TRBJ1-1 provide the parts outside the CDR3, is DVKVTQSSRYLVKRTGEKVFLECVQDMDHENMFWYRQDPGLGLRLIYFSYDVKMKEKGDIPEGYSVSREKKERFSLILESASTNQTSMYLCASSLRRTVTEAFFGQGTRLTVV.

V and J are TRBV6-2 or TRBV6-3 and TRBJ2-5, with D tentatively TRBD2 (6 bases). From germline, CDR1 is MNHEY and CDR2 SVGEGT. This CDR3 has 15 residues. V was clipped by 2 bases and J by 2 bases, with 12 bases between them. CDR3 nucleotide sequence: TGTGCCAGCAGTTACGTCCGAAGCGGGCAAGAGACCCAGTACTTC. Its translation: CASSYVRSGQETQYF.

The CDR3 reads CASRASGTDTQYF. CDR3 DNA sequence: TGTGCCAGCAGGGCGAGCGGCACAGATACGCAGTATTTT. The V gene is TRBV6-4, the J gene TRBJ2-3; the D is unclear. Trimming cost V 6 bases and J 1 base, with 8 bases left between them. The V gene's germline CDR1 is MRHNA and CDR2 SNTAGT. The CDR3 covers 13 residues.

The rearrangement links TRBV7-6 to TRBJ2-2; a possible D gene is TRBD2 (5 bases). The ends were cut back, 5 bases at V and 1 base at J, with 11 bases in the middle. The CDR3 runs to 15 residues. CDR1 is SGHVS, CDR2 FNYEAQ, per germline. The CDR3 region has the DNA TGTGCCAGCAGCCGGAGGTACGGGAACACCGGGGAGCTGTTTTTT. Translation: CASSRRYGNTGELFF.

The gene calls are TRBV2 and TRBJ2-1, with 8 bases lining up with TRBD2. V was clipped by 6 bases and J by 9 bases; unmatched bases: 7. Germline V gene lookup returns CDR1 SNHLY and CDR2 FYNNEI. The CDR3 spans 13 residues. The DNA of the CDR3 is TGTGCCAGCAGGGGGACCGCGGGAGGTGAGCAGTTCTTC. Amino acids: CASRGTAGGEQFF.

This chain connects TRBV6-5 to TRBJ2-1, with 9 nucleotides matching TRBD2. This CDR3 comprises 15 residues. V lost 4 bases to trimming and J lost 8 bases; unmatched junction nucleotides: 9. Germline CDR1 and CDR2: MNHEY and SVGAGI. The CDR3 DNA reads as TGTGCCAGCAGTTCCTCCGCGGGAGGGCCTGATGAGCAGTTCTTC. Residues: CASSSSAGGPDEQFF.

This clone was seen a few times. The chain is built from TRBV15 and TRBJ2-5, with D uncertain. This CDR3 has 15 residues. The germline V and J ends were trimmed by 0 bases and 1 base, with 9 bases remaining between them. The germline V gene encodes CDR1 LNHNV and CDR2 YYDKDF (reference sequence). As DNA, the CDR3 is TGTGCCACCAGCAGAGACGGGTCTGGCCAAGAGACCCAGTACTTC. It translates to CATSRDGSGQETQYF. The whole variable domain, remainder taken from reference TRBV15 and TRBJ2-5, is DAMVIQNPRYQVTQFGKPVTLSCSQTLNHNVMYWYQQKSSQAPKLLFHYYDKDFNNEADTPDNFQSRRPNTSFCFLDIRSPGLGDTAMYLCATSRDGSGQETQYFGPGTRLLVL.

This clone occurred a few times. This chain uses TRBV12-3 or TRBV12-4 with TRBJ1-3; D may be TRBD1 (5 bases). The CDR3 is 13 amino acids. The germline V and J ends were trimmed by 8 bases and 3 bases, with 11 bases remaining between them. The CDR3 reads CASRRGDGNTIYF. The CDR3 DNA reads as TGTGCCAGCCGGCGGGGGGATGGAAACACCATATATTTT.

This chain uses TRBV19 with TRBJ1-6; D is uncertain. The CDR3 contains 16 residues. Germline V gene lookup returns CDR1 LNHDA and CDR2 SQIVND (reference sequence). V was pared by 3 bases and J by 0 bases, with 9 bases between. The CDR3 bases are TGTGCCAGTAGTATCCTCCCGAGCTCCTATAATTCACCCCTCCACTTT. It translates to CASSILPSSYNSPLHF.